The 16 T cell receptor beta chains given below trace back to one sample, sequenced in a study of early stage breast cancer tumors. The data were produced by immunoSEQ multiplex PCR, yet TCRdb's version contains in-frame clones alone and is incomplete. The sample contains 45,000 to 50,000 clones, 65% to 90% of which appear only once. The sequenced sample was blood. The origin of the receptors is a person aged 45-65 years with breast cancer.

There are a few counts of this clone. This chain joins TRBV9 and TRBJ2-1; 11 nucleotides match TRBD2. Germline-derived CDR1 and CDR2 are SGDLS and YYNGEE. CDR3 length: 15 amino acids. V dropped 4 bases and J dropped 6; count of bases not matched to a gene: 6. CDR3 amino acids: CASSPGGLAANEQFF. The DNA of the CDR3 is TGTGCCAGCAGCCCGGGGGGACTAGCGGCCAATGAGCAGTTCTTC.

The CDR3 DNA follows: TGCGCCAGCAGCAAAAGCCCCTCCTACGAGCAGTACTTC. Translated, it gives CASSKSPSYEQYF. The rearrangement uses TRBV5-1 and TRBJ2-7; D gene unclear. V was trimmed by 4 bases and J by 0 bases, leaving 8 bases between them. This CDR3 has 13 amino acids. Looked up from germline, CDR1 is SGHRS and CDR2 is YFSETQ.

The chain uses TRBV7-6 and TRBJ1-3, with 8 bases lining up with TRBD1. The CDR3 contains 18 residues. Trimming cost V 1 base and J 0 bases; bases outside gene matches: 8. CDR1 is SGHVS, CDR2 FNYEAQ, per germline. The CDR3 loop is CASSLVPSGGLSGNTIYF. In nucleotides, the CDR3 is TGTGCCAGCAGCTTAGTCCCATCAGGGGGCCTCTCTGGAAACACCATATATTTT.

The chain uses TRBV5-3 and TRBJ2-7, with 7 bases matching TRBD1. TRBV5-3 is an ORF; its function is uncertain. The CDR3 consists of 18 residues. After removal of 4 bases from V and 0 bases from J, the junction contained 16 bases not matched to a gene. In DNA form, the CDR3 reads TGTGCCAGAAGCCCAGCCCCGACGGGACAGCGGTTCTCCTACGAGCAGTACTTC. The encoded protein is CARSPAPTGQRFSYEQYF.

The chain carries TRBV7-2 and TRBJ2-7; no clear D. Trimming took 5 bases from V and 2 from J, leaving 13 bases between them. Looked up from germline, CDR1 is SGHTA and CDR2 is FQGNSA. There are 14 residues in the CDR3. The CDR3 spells CASSIGTNTYEQYF. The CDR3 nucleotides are TGTGCCAGCAGCATAGGTACAAATACCTACGAGCAGTACTTC.

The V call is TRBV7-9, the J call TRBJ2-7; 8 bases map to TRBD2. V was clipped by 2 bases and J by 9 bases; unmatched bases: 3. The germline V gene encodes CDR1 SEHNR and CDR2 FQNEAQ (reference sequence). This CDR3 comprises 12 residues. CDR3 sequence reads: CASSLSSGGQYF. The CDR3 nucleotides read TGTGCCAGCAGCTTATCGAGCGGGGGGCAGTACTTC.

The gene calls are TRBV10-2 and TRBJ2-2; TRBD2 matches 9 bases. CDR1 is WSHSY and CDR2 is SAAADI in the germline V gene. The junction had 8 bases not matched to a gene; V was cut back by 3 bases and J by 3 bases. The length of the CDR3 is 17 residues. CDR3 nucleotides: TGCGCCAGCAGTGACGATAGCGGGAGTCGGTACACCGGGGAGCTGTTTTTT. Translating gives CASSDDSGSRYTGELFF.

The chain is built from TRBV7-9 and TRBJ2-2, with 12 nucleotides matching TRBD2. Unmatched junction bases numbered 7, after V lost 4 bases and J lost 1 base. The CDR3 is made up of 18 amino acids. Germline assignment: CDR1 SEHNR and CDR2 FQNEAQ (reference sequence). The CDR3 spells CASSSYWTSGVNTGELFF. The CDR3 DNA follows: TGTGCCAGCAGCTCCTATTGGACTAGCGGGGTGAACACCGGGGAGCTGTTTTTT.

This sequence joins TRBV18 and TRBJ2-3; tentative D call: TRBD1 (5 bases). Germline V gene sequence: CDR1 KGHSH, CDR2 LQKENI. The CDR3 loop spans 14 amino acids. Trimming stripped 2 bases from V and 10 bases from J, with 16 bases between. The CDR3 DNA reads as TGTGCCAGCTCACCAGAACCAGGCTCAGGGCCGCAGTATTTT. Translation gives CASSPEPGSGPQYF.

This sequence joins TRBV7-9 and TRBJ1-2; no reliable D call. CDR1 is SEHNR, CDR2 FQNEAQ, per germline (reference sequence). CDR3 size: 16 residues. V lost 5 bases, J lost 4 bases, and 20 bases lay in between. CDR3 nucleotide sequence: TGTGCCAGCAGCCCCGCCTCCTCGGGAGAAGGCTATGGCTACACCTTC. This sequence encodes CASSPASSGEGYGYTF.

CDR3 nucleotides: TGTGCCAGCAGGGGGACAGGCTTGAACACTGAAGCTTTCTTT. It encodes CASRGTGLNTEAFF. The chain couples TRBV11-2 to TRBJ1-1, with 8 nucleotides matching TRBD1. Germline V CDR1 and CDR2: SGHAT, FQNNGV. The ends lost 6 bases at V and 0 bases at J; junction bases unmatched: 3. The length of the CDR3 is 14 residues. Full variable domain (missing parts from reference TRBV11-2 and TRBJ1-1): EAGVAQSPRYKIIEKRQSVAFWCNPISGHATLYWYQQILGQGPKLLIQFQNNGVVDDSQLPKDRFSAERLKGVDSTLKIQPAKLEDSAVYLCASRGTGLNTEAFFGQGTRLTVV.

The CDR3 sequence is CASSAEASGGLLGANVLTF. The CDR3 DNA reads TGTGCCAGCAGCGCGGAGGCATCTGGGGGGTTGTTGGGGGCCAACGTCCTGACTTTC. The genes are TRBV5-5 and TRBJ2-6; D perhaps matches TRBD2 (6 bases). Germline V gives CDR1 SGHKS, CDR2 YYEKEE (reference sequence). The CDR3 covers 19 residues. V dropped 4 bases and J dropped 4 bases, with 24 bases sitting between them.

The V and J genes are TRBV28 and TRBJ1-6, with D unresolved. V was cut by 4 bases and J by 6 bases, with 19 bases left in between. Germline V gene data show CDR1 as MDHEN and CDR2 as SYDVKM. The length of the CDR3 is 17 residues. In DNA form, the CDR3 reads TGTGCCAGCAGTTCGTGGGGTGGGATTTCAGGTAATTCACCCCTCCACTTT. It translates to CASSSWGGISGNSPLHF.

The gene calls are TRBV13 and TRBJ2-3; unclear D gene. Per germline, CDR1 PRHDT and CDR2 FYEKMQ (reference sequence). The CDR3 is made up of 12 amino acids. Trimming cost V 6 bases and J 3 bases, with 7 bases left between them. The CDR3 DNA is TGTGCCAGCAGACAAAATACAGATACGCAGTATTTT. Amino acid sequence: CASRQNTDTQYF.

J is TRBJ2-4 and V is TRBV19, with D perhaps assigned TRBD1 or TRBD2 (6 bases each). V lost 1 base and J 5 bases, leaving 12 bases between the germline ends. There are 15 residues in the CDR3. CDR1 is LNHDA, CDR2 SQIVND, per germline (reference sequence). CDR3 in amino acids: CASSIGGGGQNIQYF. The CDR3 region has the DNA TGTGCCAGTAGTATAGGAGGAGGGGGGCAAAACATTCAGTACTTC.

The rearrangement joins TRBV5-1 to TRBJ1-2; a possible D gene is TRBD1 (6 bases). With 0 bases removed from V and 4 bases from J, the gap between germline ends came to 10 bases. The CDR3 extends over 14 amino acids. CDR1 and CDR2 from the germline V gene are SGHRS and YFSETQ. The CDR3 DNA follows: TGCGCCAGCAGCTTGGCAGGGGATGGCTATGGCTACACCTTC. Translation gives CASSLAGDGYGYTF.